This entry concerns a single TCR beta chain. Its antigen is unknown. A library of TCRbeta sequences, prepared with unique molecular identifiers, was generated. MiXCR, run by TCRdb on the PCR reads, gives a single entry per CDR3 protein. Of some 600,000 distinct CDR3 sequences in the sample, 10% to 15% were seen once. These data originate in a study of T-cell reconstitution after alpha-beta-depleted transplantation in children. Study results and limitations: Certain patients had high TCRbeta diversity at day 60, and it came from recipient T cells and thymic progenitors that survived. About two months after transplant, alpha-beta T cells reportedly came from several hundred expanded graft clones.

The CDR3 sequence is 18 residues long. CDR1 and CDR2 from the germline V gene are MNHEY and SVGEGT. V gave up 0 bases and J gave up 4 bases, with 18 bases separating them. The sequencing used PBMCs, mostly from graft donor cells, collected 360 days after TCRalphabeta/CD19-depleted stem cell transplant. The chain combines TRBV6-2 or TRBV6-3 with TRBJ2-2, with D perhaps matching TRBD2 (6 bases). This clonotype originated in a male patient younger than 18 who had a stem cell transplant for acute myeloid leukemia, so the T cells may come from the graft donor. This chain's CDR3 is CASSYSRRAGSATGELFF. The CDR3 DNA reads TGTGCCAGCAGTTACTCGCGTCGGGCGGGATCGGCCACCGGGGAGCTGTTTTTT.